The clone carrying this TCR beta chain has more than one count but fewer than ten. The target antigen is unknown. This CDR3 spans 15 amino acids. Germline values: CDR1 KGHSH, CDR2 LQKENI. V was shortened by 3 bases and J by 0 bases, with 12 bases between the two germline ends. This record comes from a study of CD8+CD57+ T cells in acquired aplastic anemia. Study-level background: Recorded DNA amounts for sorted CD4+ and CD8+ cells had an average of approximately 2.9 ug. In CD4+ cells, healthy donors produced an average of approximately 11 million reads.

Researchers used genomic DNA as the template to profile TCR beta VDJ and CDR3. Via MiXCR, TCRdb re-called the reads, giving one row per CDR3 protein. This sample has about 220,000 distinct CDR3 sequences; approximately 35% occur once, and the top ten carry around 1.1%. Study results and limitations: About 29 shared CD8+ CDR3s appeared highly expressed within patients' immunodominant clones. The study found no significant CD8+ Simpson's diversity difference between patients and controls.

The clonotype was recovered from a human donor in good health, serving as a control. This sequence joins TRBV18 and TRBJ2-7, with D perhaps given as TRBD1 or TRBD2 (6 bases each). Sequencing used sorted CD4+, CD8+, or CD8+CD57+ T cells (not recorded which) from PBMCs. CDR3 sequence: CASSPKGGTSYEQYF. For the CDR3, the DNA is TGTGCCAGCTCACCTAAAGGGGGGACCTCCTACGAGCAGTACTTC.